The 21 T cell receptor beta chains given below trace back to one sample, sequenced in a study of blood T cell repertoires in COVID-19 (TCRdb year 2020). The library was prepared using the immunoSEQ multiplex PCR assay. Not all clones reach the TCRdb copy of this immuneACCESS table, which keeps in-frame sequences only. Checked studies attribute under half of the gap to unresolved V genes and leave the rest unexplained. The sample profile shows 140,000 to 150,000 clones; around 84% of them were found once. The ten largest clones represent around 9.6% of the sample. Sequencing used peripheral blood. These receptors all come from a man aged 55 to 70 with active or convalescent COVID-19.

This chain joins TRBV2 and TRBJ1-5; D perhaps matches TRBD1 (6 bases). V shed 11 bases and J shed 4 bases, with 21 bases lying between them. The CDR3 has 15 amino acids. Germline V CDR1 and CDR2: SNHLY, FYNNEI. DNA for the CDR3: TGTGCCTTCTCACAGGACTTGGGGACAAATCAGCCCCAGCATTTT. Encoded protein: CAFSQDLGTNQPQHF.

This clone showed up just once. CDR3 in amino acids: CATSDYRVRQFF. The CDR3 bases are TGTGCCACCAGTGACTACAGGGTTAGGCAGTTCTTC. The chain couples TRBV24-1 to TRBJ2-1; perhaps TRBD1 as D (6 bases). Germline lookup yields CDR1 KGHDR and CDR2 SFDVKD. The CDR3 covers 12 residues. With 4 bases removed from V and 12 bases from J, the gap between germline ends came to 12 bases.

CDR3 amino acids: CASSLSGGAGTEAFF. CDR3 nucleotide sequence: TGTGCCAGCAGTTTATCGGGAGGGGCGGGGACTGAAGCTTTCTTT. This chain links TRBV27 with TRBJ1-1, with D perhaps TRBD1 (5 bases). The germline V gene has CDR1 MNHEY and CDR2 SMNVEV (reference sequence). The CDR3 sequence is 15 residues long. The germline V and J ends were trimmed by 0 bases and 5 bases, with 13 bases remaining between them.

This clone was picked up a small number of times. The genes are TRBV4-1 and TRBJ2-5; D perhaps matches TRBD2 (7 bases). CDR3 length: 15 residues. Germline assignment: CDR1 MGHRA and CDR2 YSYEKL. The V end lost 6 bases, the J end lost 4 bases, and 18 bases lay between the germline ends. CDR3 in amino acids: CASRGLSGGRETQYF. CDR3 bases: TGCGCCAGCAGGGGGCTTTCGGGGGGCCGAGAGACCCAGTACTTC.

CDR3 DNA sequence: TGTGCCAGCAGCCAGTCCGGGACAGCGTATGGCTACACCTTC. Translating it yields CASSQSGTAYGYTF. This chain links TRBV7-2 with TRBJ1-2; 7 bases map to TRBD1. The V gene's germline CDR1 is SGHTA and CDR2 FQGNSA. This CDR3 is built from 14 residues. Trimming took 5 bases from V and 5 from J; bases not matched to a gene: 8.

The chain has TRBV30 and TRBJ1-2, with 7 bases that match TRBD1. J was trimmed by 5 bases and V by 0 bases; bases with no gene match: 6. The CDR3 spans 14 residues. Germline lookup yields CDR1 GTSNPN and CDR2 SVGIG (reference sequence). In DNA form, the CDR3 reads TGTGCCTGGAGTGTACAGGGGTGGGGTTATGGCTACACCTTC. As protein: CAWSVQGWGYGYTF.

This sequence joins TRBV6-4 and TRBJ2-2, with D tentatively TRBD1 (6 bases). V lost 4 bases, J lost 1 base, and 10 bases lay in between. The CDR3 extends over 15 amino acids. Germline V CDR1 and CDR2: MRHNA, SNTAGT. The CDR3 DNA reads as TGTGCCAGCAGTGTTGAACAGGGGAACACCGGGGAGCTGTTTTTT. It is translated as CASSVEQGNTGELFF.

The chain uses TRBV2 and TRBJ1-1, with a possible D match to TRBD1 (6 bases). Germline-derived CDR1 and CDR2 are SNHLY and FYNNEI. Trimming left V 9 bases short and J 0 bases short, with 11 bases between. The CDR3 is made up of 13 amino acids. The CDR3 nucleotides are TGTGCCAGTACGGACAGTATGAACACTGAAGCTTTCTTT. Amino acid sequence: CASTDSMNTEAFF.

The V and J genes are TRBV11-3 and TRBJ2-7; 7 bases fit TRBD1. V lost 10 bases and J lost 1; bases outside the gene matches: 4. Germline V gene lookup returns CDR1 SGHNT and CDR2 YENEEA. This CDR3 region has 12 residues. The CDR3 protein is CATMDRSYEQYF. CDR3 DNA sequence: TGTGCCACCATGGACAGGTCCTACGAGCAGTACTTC.

CDR3: CSVETGGSTEAFF. CDR3 bases: TGCAGCGTGGAGACAGGGGGAAGCACTGAAGCTTTCTTT. The chain has TRBV29-1 and TRBJ1-1, with TRBD1 matching 9 bases. The germline gives CDR1 SQVTM, CDR2 ANQGSEA. Trimming took 6 bases from V and 4 from J; bases not matched to a gene: 6. The CDR3 contains 13 residues.

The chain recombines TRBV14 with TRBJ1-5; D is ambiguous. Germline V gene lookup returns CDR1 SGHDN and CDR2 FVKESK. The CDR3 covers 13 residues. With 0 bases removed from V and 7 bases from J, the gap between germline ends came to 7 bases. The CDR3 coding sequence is TGTGCCAGCAGCCAAGATTCCTTACAGCCCCAGCATTTT. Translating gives CASSQDSLQPQHF.

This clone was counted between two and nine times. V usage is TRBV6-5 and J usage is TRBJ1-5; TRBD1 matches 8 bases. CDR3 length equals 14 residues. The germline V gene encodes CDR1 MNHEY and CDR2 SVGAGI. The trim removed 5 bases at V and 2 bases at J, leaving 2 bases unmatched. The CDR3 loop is CASSKTGGNQPQHF. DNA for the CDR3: TGTGCCAGCAGTAAGACAGGGGGCAATCAGCCCCAGCATTTT.

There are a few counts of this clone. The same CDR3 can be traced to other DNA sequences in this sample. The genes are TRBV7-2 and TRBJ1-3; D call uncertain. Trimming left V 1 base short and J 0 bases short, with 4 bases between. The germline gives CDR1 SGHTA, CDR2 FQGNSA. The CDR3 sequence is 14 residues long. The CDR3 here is CASSLDYSGNTIYF. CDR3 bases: TGTGCCAGCAGCTTAGATTACTCTGGAAACACCATATATTTT.

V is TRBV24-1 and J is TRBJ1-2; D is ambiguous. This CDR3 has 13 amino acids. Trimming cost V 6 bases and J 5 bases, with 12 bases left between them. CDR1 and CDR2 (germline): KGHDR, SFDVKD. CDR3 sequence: CATSPPKEYGYTF. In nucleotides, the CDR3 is TGTGCCACCAGTCCCCCAAAGGAGTATGGCTACACCTTC.

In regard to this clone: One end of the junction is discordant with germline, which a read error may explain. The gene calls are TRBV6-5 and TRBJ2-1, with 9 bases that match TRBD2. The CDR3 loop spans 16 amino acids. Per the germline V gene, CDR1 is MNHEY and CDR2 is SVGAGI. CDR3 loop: CASRYLAGEGYNEQFF. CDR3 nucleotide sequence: TGTGCCAGCAGGTACTTAGCGGGAGAAGGGTACAATGAGCAGTTCTTC.

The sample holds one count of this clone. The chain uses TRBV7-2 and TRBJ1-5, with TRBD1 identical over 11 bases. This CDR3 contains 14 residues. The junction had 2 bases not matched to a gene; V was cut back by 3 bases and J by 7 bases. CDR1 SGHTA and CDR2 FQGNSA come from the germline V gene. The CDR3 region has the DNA TGTGCCAGCAGCTTGGGACAGGGGGAACAGCCCCAGCATTTT. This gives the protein CASSLGQGEQPQHF.

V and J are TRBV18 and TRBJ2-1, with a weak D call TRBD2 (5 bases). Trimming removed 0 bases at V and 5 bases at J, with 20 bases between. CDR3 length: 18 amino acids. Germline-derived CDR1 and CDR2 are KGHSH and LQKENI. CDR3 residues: CASSPPIYSRDYNNEQFF. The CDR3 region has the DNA TGTGCCAGCTCACCACCGATTTATTCACGGGATTATAACAATGAGCAGTTCTTC.

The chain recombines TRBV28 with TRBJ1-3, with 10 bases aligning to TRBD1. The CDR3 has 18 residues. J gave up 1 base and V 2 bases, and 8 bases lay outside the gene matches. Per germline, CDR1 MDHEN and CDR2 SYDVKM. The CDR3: CASSLPRTGGVSGNTIYF. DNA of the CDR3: TGTGCCAGCAGTTTACCTAGGACAGGGGGGGTTTCTGGAAACACCATATATTTT.

CDR3 DNA: TGCGCCAGCAGCTTCGACGGGTCCGGAAACACCATATATTTT. It is translated as CASSFDGSGNTIYF. V usage is TRBV5-1 and J usage is TRBJ1-3; D call uncertain. This CDR3 region has 14 residues. V lost 2 bases, J lost 4 bases, and 10 bases lay in between. The germline V gene encodes CDR1 SGHRS and CDR2 YFSETQ. Full variable domain (outside the CDR3, taken from reference TRBV5-1 and TRBJ1-3): KAGVTQTPRYLIKTRGQQVTLSCSPISGHRSVSWYQQTPGQGLQFLFEYFSETQRNKGNFPGRFSGRQFSNSRSEMNVSTLELGDSALYLCASSFDGSGNTIYFGEGSWLTVV.

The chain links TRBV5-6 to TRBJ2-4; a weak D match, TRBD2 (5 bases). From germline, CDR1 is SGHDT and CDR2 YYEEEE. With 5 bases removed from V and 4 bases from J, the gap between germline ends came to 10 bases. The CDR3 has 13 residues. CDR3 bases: TGTGCCAGCAGAATCTCGGGGAAAAACATTCAGTACTTC. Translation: CASRISGKNIQYF.

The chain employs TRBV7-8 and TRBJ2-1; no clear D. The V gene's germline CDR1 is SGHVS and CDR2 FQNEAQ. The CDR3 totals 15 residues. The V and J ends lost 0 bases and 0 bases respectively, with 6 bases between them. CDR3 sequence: CASSLASSSYNEQFF. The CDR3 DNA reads TGTGCCAGCAGCTTAGCCTCCAGCTCCTACAATGAGCAGTTCTTC.